This T cell receptor beta chain was observed in a study of T-cell memory formation after mild COVID-19. This clonotype turned up a few times. Its antigen is unidentified. Germline CDR1 and CDR2: MGHRA and YSYEKL. V lost 5 bases, J lost 0 bases, and 11 bases lay in between. The CDR3 runs to 14 residues. The study's findings and limits: The CD4+ clones that contracted clustered mainly within CM and EM, and the CD8+ clones concentrated in EMRA.

From 5'RACE with constant-segment primers came TCR alpha and TCR beta cDNA libraries that carried sample barcodes and UMIs. Each CDR3 protein is one row after TCRdb ran MiXCR on the 5' RACE reads. The sample consists of 280,000 or so distinct CDR3 sequences, under 8.5% of them appearing once. The chain employs TRBV4-1 and TRBJ2-7; D gene uncertain. Sequencing input: PBMCs or a T cell subset sorted from them (not recorded which). This clonotype was obtained from a man younger than 35 who had mild COVID-19 (a few samples of this study predate the infection). Cell type and time point are not known. CDR3 DNA sequence: TGCGCCAGCAGCGAAACTTGGATCTCCTACGAGCAGTACTTC. This translates into CASSETWISYEQYF.